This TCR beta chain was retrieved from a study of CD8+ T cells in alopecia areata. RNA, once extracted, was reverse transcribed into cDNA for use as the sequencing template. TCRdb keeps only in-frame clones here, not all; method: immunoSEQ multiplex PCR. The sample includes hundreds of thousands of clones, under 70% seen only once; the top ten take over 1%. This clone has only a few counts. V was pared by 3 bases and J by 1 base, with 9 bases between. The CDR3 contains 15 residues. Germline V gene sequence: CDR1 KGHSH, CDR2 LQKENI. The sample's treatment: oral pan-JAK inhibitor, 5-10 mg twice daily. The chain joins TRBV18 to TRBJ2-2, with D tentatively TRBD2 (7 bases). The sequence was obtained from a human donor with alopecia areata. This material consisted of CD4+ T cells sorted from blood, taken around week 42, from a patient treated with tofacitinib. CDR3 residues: CASSPRGRNTGELFF. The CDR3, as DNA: TGTGCCAGCTCACCGCGGGGGCGGAACACCGGGGAGCTGTTTTTT.